Here is one T cell receptor (beta chain) with its context. Trimming cost V 4 bases and J 4 bases, with 17 bases left between them. The germline gives CDR1 SEHNR, CDR2 FQNEAQ (reference sequence). This CDR3 is built from 17 residues. The data were taken from a study of identical twins. MiXCR was run by TCRdb on the 5' RACE reads, yielding one entry per CDR3 protein. In the table there are around 250,000 distinct CDR3 sequences, 5.5% to 7.5% of which are singletons. These data are also associated with another study on T cells expressing NK-cell markers.

The chain carries TRBV7-9 and TRBJ2-6; perhaps TRBD1 as D (6 bases). The TCR originated in a young woman in good health. The sequencing sample was made of CD8+ T cells sorted from blood. CDR3 bases: TGTGCCAGCAGCTGGGCCCTCAGGGGATTGGGGGCCAACGTCCTGACTTTC. As protein: CASSWALRGLGANVLTF.